These T cell receptor beta chains were read from a single sample in a study of blood T cell repertoires in COVID-19. Profiling relied on immunoSEQ multiplex PCR, and the TCRdb table lists in-frame clones only, not all of them. The sample gives roughly 58,000 clones, just over 70% of which show up once; roughly 50% is in the top ten. The sample comprised PBMCs or T cells enriched from blood (not recorded which). These receptors were collected from a woman aged 55-69 years who had been exposed to COVID-19. Both conserved end residues are part of each CDR3. The order of the fields is CDR3 DNA, CDR3 protein, V gene, CDR3 length, D gene, J gene, clone size. The D gene is left open where the match is weak. Clone size is shown for a subset of rows, as once, few, many or a class of expanded clone.

TGTGCCAGCAGGCGACTAGCGGGACGCGCTGCCCACGAGCAGTACTTC,CASRRLAGRAAHEQYF,TRBV3-1/TRBV3-2,16,TRBD2,TRBJ2-7,-
TGTGCCAGCAGTGTATGGGCAGTTGCCTTCTCTGGAAACACCATATATTTT,CASSVWAVAFSGNTIYF,TRBV6-1,17,-,TRBJ1-3,-
TGTGCCAGCAGTTCAGGCGGGAGTCCGCGTGGTGAGCAGTTCTTC,CASSSGGSPRGEQFF,TRBV6-2/TRBV6-3,15,TRBD2,TRBJ2-1,-
TGTGCCAGTAGTATAGTTAGCACAGGGGGGACCGGGGAGCTGTTTTTT,CASSIVSTGGTGELFF,TRBV19,16,TRBD1,TRBJ2-2,-
TGTGCCAGCTCAGCCCACAGGGATCAGCCCCAGCATTTT,CASSAHRDQPQHF,TRBV18,13,-,TRBJ1-5,-
TGCGCCAGCAGCTTGGTAGCGGGAGGGCTGGATACGCAGTATTTT,CASSLVAGGLDTQYF,TRBV5-1,15,TRBD2,TRBJ2-3,-
TGTGCCACCAGCAGAGTTGGCGGGGGGCGCACAGATACGCAGTATTTT,CATSRVGGGRTDTQYF,TRBV15,16,TRBD2,TRBJ2-3,-
TGTGCCAGCAGCAATAGTGATAATCAGCCCCAGCATTTT,CASSNSDNQPQHF,TRBV11-2,13,-,TRBJ1-5,-
TGCGCCAGCAGCCAGGGACTAGCGGGAGGGGCAGGATCAGATACGCAGTATTTT,CASSQGLAGGAGSDTQYF,TRBV4-3,18,TRBD2,TRBJ2-3,once
TGTGCCAGCAGTGAAATTAGGGGGAACACTGAAGCTTTCTTT,CASSEIRGNTEAFF,TRBV2,14,-,TRBJ1-1,few
TGCGCCAGCAGTGAGTCGGGGGCCAATCAGCCCCAGCATTTT,CASSESGANQPQHF,TRBV10-2,14,-,TRBJ1-5,-
TGTGCCAGTAGTATGTCCAGAAGAAACTATGGCTACACCTTC,CASSMSRRNYGYTF,TRBV19,14,-,TRBJ1-2,-
TGTGCCACCAGCAGAGATGACAGCGGGAGGGGCGCAGATACGCAGTATTTT,CATSRDDSGRGADTQYF,TRBV15,17,TRBD2,TRBJ2-3,-
TGCGCCAGCAGCGCCGGGACTAGCGCGGAGACCCAGTACTTC,CASSAGTSAETQYF,TRBV5-1,14,TRBD2,TRBJ2-5,-
TGTGCCAGTAGTATTAGAGGAGGGGCGGCTTTCTTT,CASSIRGGAAFF,TRBV19,12,-,TRBJ1-1,-
TGTGCCAGCAGCTTAGGCAGGGGGCTACGAAATTCACCCCTCCACTTT,CASSLGRGLRNSPLHF,TRBV7-2,16,TRBD1,TRBJ1-6,few
TGTGCCAGCAGCTTCCAGGTAAACTCTGGGGCCAACGTCCTGACTTTC,CASSFQVNSGANVLTF,TRBV13,16,-,TRBJ2-6,-
TGTGCCAGCAGCTTATTGGGGGGAAGAGTAGCTTTCTTT,CASSLLGGRVAFF,TRBV7-2,13,-,TRBJ1-1,-
TGTGCCAGCAGCTTAGAAGCGGGAGGGCCTTTTGTCTTC,CASSLEAGGPFVF,TRBV11-2,13,TRBD2,TRBJ2-1,-
TGTGCCTGGAGTCTCGGGGGGCTTGGGACCGGGGAGCTGTTTTTT,CAWSLGGLGTGELFF,TRBV30,15,-,TRBJ2-2,-
TGTGCCACCCAGGGGCCTGCGGACACTGAAGCTTTCTTT,CATQGPADTEAFF,TRBV27,13,-,TRBJ1-1,-
TGTGCCAGCAGGCCGAGGTTAAACGGGGGGCAAGACGAGCAGTACTTC,CASRPRLNGGQDEQYF,TRBV2,16,-,TRBJ2-7,-
TGCGCCAGCAGCTTGACAGGGGGGTTCACAGATACGCAGTATTTT,CASSLTGGFTDTQYF,TRBV5-1,15,TRBD1,TRBJ2-3,few
TGTGCCAGCAGTTTAGAGTTTCGCACTGAAGCTTTCTTT,CASSLEFRTEAFF,TRBV27,13,-,TRBJ1-1,few
TGTGCCAGCAGCGGAGGGCCCCTCAACGAGCAGTACTTC,CASSGGPLNEQYF,TRBV9,13,-,TRBJ2-7,-
TGTGCCAGTAATCCGAGCCATTATAGCAATCAGCCCCAGCATTTT,CASNPSHYSNQPQHF,TRBV19,15,-,TRBJ1-5,-
TGTGCCAGCTCGACAGGAGTGAACACTGAAGCTTTCTTT,CASSTGVNTEAFF,TRBV2,13,-,TRBJ1-1,-
TGTGCCAGCAGGTCGAGCGGGGGGGCTGCATACAATGAGCAGTTCTTC,CASRSSGGAAYNEQFF,TRBV3-1/TRBV3-2,16,TRBD2,TRBJ2-1,once
TGTGCCAGCAGAAGACAGTTAGAAACCATATATTTT,CASRRQLETIYF,TRBV5-6,12,-,TRBJ1-3,-
TGTGCCAGTAGTATCGATGGGACTAGCGCCGATGAGCAGTTCTTC,CASSIDGTSADEQFF,TRBV19,15,TRBD2,TRBJ2-1,-
TGTGCCAGCAGCCAAGCGGGGGGCACTGAAGCTTTCTTT,CASSQAGGTEAFF,TRBV7-3,13,-,TRBJ1-1,-
TGTGCCAGCAGTTTAGAGTTGGGGGGGCGAAGCAATCAGCCCCAGCATTTT,CASSLELGGRSNQPQHF,TRBV28,17,-,TRBJ1-5,-
TGTGCCAGCAGCTTATTAGGACAGAATTCACCCCTCCACTTT,CASSLLGQNSPLHF,TRBV11-1,14,-,TRBJ1-6,few
TGTGCCAACAGTGGGGGACAGGGGGTAGTGTATGGCTACACCTTC,CANSGGQGVVYGYTF,TRBV28,15,TRBD1,TRBJ1-2,-
TGTGCCTGGAGTCTCAGGGACAGGCACACCGGGGAGCTGTTTTTT,CAWSLRDRHTGELFF,TRBV30,15,TRBD1,TRBJ2-2,-
TGTGCCAGCAGCTTAGTACGATCAGGGGGAACTGAAGCTTTCTTT,CASSLVRSGGTEAFF,TRBV7-2,15,TRBD1,TRBJ1-1,-
TGTGCCAGCAGGCTCGACAGGGTAAACACTGAAGCTTTCTTT,CASRLDRVNTEAFF,TRBV6-5,14,TRBD1,TRBJ1-1,-
TGTGCCAGGCCGATTCTTCGGTTCTTC,CARPILRFF,TRBV3-1/TRBV3-2,9,-,TRBJ2-7,-
TGTGCCAGCGCTCAAGGGGACAGGGCTAACTATGGCTACACCTTC,CASAQGDRANYGYTF,TRBV28,15,TRBD1,TRBJ1-2,-
TGTGCCAGCAGGACAGGTTCAAACACTGAAGCTTTCTTT,CASRTGSNTEAFF,TRBV28,13,-,TRBJ1-1,-
TGTGCCAGTAGTGGGGGTCAGGGGGCCGGTGAGCAGTACTTC,CASSGGQGAGEQYF,TRBV19,14,TRBD1,TRBJ2-7,-
TGTGCCAGCAGCGTAGGAGAGGGCCGGTCACCCCTCCACTTT,CASSVGEGRSPLHF,TRBV9,14,-,TRBJ1-6,-
TGTGCCAGTAGTATAGTGGCGGGAGGGCGGGATGAGCAGTTCTTC,CASSIVAGGRDEQFF,TRBV19,15,TRBD2,TRBJ2-1,few
TGTGCCAGCAGCACCGGGACAGGGTATTATGGCTACACCTTC,CASSTGTGYYGYTF,TRBV9,14,TRBD1,TRBJ1-2,-
TGTGCCTGGAGTGCTCGGGACAGGACGGATCAGCCCCAGCATTTT,CAWSARDRTDQPQHF,TRBV30,15,TRBD1,TRBJ1-5,-
TGTGCCAGCAGGCCCGGGACAGGGGTTAGTCAGCCCCAGCATTTT,CASRPGTGVSQPQHF,TRBV2,15,TRBD1,TRBJ1-5,-
TGTGCCAGCAGTTTAGGGGGGATGGGCTATGGCTACACCTTC,CASSLGGMGYGYTF,TRBV28,14,-,TRBJ1-2,once
TGTGCCAGCAGCTTAGCGAACTCTGGGGCCTCACCCCAGCATTTT,CASSLANSGASPQHF,TRBV7-8,15,-,TRBJ1-5,-
TGTGCCACCAGTGATATTAGCGGGGGATCCTACAATGAGCAGTTCTTC,CATSDISGGSYNEQFF,TRBV24-1,16,TRBD2,TRBJ2-1,-
TGCAGCGTTGCCGGGACTCCGAGCTCTGGGGCCAACGTCCTGACTTTC,CSVAGTPSSGANVLTF,TRBV29-1,16,-,TRBJ2-6,-
TGTGCCAGCAGCCAAGTGGAAGGGGGAAACACTGAAGCTTTCTTT,CASSQVEGGNTEAFF,TRBV3-1/TRBV3-2,15,-,TRBJ1-1,few
TGTGCCAGCACCTCCCTTGGGAGCAGCCATGGCTACACCTTC,CASTSLGSSHGYTF,TRBV28,14,-,TRBJ1-2,-
TGTGCCAGCAGCGGGGGACTAGCGTCCTACGAGCAGTACTTC,CASSGGLASYEQYF,TRBV7-8,14,TRBD2,TRBJ2-7,-